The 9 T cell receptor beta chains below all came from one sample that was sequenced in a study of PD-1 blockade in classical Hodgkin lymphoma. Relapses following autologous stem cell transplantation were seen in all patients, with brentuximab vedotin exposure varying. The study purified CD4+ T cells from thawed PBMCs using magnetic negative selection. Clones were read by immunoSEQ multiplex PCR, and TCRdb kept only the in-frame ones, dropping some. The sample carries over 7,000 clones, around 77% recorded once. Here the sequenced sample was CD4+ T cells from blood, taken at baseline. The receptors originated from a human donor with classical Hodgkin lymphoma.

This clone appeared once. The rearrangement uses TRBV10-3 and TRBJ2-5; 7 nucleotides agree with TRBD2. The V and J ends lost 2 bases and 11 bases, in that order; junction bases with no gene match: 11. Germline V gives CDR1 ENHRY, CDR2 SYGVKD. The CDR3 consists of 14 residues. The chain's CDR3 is CAISETGRGGEQYF. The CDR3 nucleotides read TGTGCCATCAGTGAGACGGGCCGTGGGGGGGAGCAGTACTTC.

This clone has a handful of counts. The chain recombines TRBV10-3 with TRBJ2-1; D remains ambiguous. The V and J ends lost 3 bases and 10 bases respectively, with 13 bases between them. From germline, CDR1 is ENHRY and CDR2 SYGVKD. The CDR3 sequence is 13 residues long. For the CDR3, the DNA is TGTGCCATCAGTGATACGCTAGTATACGAGCAGTTCTTC. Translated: CAISDTLVYEQFF.

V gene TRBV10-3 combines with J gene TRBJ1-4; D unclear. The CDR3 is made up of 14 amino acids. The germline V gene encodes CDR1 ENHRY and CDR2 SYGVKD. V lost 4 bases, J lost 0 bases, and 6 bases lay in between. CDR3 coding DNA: TGTGCCATCAGTGGATCCTCAACTAATGAAAAACTGTTTTTT. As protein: CAISGSSTNEKLFF.

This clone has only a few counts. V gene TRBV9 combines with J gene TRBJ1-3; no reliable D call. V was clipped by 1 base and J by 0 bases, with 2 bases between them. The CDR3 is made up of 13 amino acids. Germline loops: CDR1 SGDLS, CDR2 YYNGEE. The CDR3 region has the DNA TGTGCCAGCAGCGTAAGCTCTGGAAACACCATATATTTT. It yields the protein CASSVSSGNTIYF.

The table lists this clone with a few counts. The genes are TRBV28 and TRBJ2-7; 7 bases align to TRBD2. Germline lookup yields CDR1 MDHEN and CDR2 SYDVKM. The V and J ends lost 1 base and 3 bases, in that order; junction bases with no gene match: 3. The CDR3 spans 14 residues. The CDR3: CASSLFGGDYEQYF. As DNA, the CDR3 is TGTGCCAGCAGTTTATTTGGGGGGGACTACGAGCAGTACTTC.

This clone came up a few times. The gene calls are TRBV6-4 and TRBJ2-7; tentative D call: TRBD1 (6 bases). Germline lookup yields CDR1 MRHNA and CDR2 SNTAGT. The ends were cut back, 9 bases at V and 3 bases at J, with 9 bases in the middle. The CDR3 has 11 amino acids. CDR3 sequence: CASRTVYEQYF. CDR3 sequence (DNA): TGTGCCAGTAGGACAGTCTACGAGCAGTACTTC.

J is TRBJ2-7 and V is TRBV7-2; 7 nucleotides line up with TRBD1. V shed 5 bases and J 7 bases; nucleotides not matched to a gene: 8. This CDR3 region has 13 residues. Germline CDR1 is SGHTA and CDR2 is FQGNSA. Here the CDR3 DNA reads TGTGCCAGCAGCCCTCAAGGGGGCGGGGAGCAGTACTTC. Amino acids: CASSPQGGGEQYF. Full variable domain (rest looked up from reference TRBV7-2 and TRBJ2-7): GAGVSQSPSNKVTEKGKDVELRCDPISGHTALYWYRQSLGQGLEFLIYFQGNSAPDKSGLPSDRFSAERTGGSVSTLTIQRTQQEDSAVYLCASSPQGGGEQYFGPGTRLTVT.

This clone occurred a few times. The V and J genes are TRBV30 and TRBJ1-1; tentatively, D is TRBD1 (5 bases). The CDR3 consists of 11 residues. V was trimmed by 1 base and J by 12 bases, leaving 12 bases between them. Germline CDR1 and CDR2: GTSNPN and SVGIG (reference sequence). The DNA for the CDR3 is TGTGCCTGGAGTGGTGGGGGGATGACTTTCTTT. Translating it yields CAWSGGGMTFF.

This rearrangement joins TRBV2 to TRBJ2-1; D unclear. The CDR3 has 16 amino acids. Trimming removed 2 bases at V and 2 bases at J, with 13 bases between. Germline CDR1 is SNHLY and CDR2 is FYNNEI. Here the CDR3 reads CASSEMGWDAYNEQFF. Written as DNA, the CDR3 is TGTGCCAGCAGTGAAATGGGGTGGGATGCCTACAATGAGCAGTTCTTC.